This T cell receptor (beta chain) was captured by sequencing in a study of blood T cell repertoires in COVID-19. Study in general: Samples taken during acute and convalescent COVID-19 were collected in the United States, Italy and Spain. Nucleic acid was either cDNA or gDNA, and it came from T cells, B-cell-depleted T cells, or PBMCs.

In the original workflow: Estimation of nucleated cell counts was performed using reference gene primer amplification. Profiling relied on immunoSEQ multiplex PCR, and the TCRdb table lists in-frame clones only, not all of them. V, J and clone size are taken as reported in that table, and D and trimming were inferred from the DNA itself. The sample lists 98,000 or so clones; about two thirds were seen once. The sequenced sample consisted of peripheral blood. The sequence was obtained from a woman aged 40 to 50 with acute or convalescent COVID-19.

The CDR3 region is CASSTGTGGQPQHF. In DNA form, the CDR3 reads TGTGCCAGCAGCACCGGGACAGGGGGACAGCCCCAGCATTTT. The chain employs TRBV7-9 and TRBJ1-5; 11 positions agree with TRBD1. J was trimmed by 7 bases and V by 5 bases; bases with no gene match: 4. The CDR3 totals 14 residues. The germline CDR1 and CDR2 sequences are SEHNR and FQNEAQ (reference sequence).